This record concerns one TCR beta chain sequence. TCRdb's copy holds only in-frame clones and misses some; the assay was immunoSEQ multiplex PCR. The top ten clones hold 1% to 1.5% of a sample with about 380,000 clones, approximately 89% of them seen once. The sample is drawn from a study of blood T cell repertoires in COVID-19. CDR3 length: 13 amino acids. The germline V gene has CDR1 SNHLY and CDR2 FYNNEI. Sequencing used PBMCs or T cells enriched from blood (not recorded which). The chain is built from TRBV2 and TRBJ1-4; D gene unclear. The receptor comes from a young man who had recovered from COVID-19. CDR3 coding DNA: TGTGCTACCAGAGGTCCTAATAATGAAAAACTGTTTTTT. Its translation is CATRGPNNEKLFF.